This TCR beta chain originates from a study of blood T cell repertoires in COVID-19. Study-wide context: The cDNA or gDNA used as material had been derived from T cells, B-cell-depleted T cells, or PBMCs.

Assay: immunoSEQ multiplex PCR; the TCRdb copy retains only in-frame clones and omits some. The table records about 480,000 clones, approximately 86% of them present only once. The count of this clone is one. A read error may produce the germline difference seen at one junction end. Researchers sorted participants into cohorts using their self-reported clinical history. Two negative PCRs, clearance, or symptom resolution had been documented for recovered Cohort 3 donors. The CDR3 contains 19 residues. Germline CDR1 reads LNHNV; CDR2 reads YYDKDF (reference sequence). The sequence was collected from an older woman who had recovered from COVID-19. Sequencing used PBMCs or T cells enriched from blood (not recorded which). This chain connects TRBV15 to TRBJ2-2, with 8 positions matching TRBD2. CDR3 residues: CATSRDQLGLGTNTGELFF. The CDR3 coding sequence is TGTGCCACCAGCAGAGATCAGTTGGGACTAGGGACGAATACCGGGGAGCTGTTTTTT.